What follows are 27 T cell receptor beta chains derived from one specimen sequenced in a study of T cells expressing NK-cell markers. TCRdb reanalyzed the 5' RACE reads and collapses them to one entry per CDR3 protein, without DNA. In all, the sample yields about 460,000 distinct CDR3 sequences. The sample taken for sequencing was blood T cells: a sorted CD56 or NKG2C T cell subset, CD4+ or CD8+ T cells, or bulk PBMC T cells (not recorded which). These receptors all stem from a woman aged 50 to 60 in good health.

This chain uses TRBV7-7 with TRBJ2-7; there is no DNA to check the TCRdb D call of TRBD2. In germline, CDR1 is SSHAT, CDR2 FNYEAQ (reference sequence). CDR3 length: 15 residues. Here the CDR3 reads CASSPNSGPSYEQYF.

CDR3 in amino acids: CASSLKGQGAFNEQFF. This sequence joins TRBV18 and TRBJ2-1; TCRdb names TRBD1, which stays unverified in the absence of DNA. CDR3 length: 16 residues. Germline V gives CDR1 KGHSH, CDR2 LQKENI.

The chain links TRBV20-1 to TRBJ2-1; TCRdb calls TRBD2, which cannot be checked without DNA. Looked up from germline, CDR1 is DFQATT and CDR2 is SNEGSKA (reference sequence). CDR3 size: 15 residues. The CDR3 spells CSASSGSSSYNEQFF.

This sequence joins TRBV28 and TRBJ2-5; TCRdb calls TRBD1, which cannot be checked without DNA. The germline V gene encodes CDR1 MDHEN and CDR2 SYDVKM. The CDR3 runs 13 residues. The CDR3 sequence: CASMGTTHGTQYF.

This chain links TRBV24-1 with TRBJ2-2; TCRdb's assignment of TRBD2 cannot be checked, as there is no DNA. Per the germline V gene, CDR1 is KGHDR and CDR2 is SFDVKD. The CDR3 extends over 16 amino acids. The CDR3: CATSDWGRLDTGELFF.

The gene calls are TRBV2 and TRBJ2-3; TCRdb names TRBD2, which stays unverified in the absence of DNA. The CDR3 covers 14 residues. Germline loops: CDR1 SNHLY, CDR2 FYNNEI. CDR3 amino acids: CASSGTSGSDTQYF.

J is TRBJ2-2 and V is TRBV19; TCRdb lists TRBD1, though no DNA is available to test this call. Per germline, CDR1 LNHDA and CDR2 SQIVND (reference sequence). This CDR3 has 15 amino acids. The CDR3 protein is CASSLHRGYTGELFF.

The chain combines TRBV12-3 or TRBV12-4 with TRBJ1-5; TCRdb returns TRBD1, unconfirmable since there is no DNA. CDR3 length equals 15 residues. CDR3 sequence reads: CASSRVQASNQPQHF.

The CDR3 protein is CSASSVFNTGELFF. The chain uses TRBV20-1 and TRBJ2-2; lacking DNA, the TRBD1 call made by TCRdb goes unchecked. The germline gives CDR1 DFQATT, CDR2 SNEGSKA (reference sequence). The CDR3 spans 14 residues.

CDR3 sequence: CATSDPGLYNEQFF. This chain connects TRBV24-1 to TRBJ2-1; the TRBD2 assignment by TCRdb is unverifiable without DNA. The CDR3 runs to 14 residues. Germline-derived CDR1 and CDR2 are KGHDR and SFDVKD.

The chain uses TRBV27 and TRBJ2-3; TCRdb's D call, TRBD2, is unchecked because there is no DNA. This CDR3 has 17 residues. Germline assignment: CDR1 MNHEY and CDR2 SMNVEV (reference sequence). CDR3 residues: CASSPRLAALGTDTQYF.

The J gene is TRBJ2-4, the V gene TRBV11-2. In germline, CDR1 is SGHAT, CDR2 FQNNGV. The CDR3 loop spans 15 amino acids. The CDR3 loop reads CASSFSRIAKNIQYF.

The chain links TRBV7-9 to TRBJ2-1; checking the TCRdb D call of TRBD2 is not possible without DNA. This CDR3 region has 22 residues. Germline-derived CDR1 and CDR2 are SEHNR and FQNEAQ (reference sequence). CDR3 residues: CASSPIAGTREKPTQPNNEQFF.

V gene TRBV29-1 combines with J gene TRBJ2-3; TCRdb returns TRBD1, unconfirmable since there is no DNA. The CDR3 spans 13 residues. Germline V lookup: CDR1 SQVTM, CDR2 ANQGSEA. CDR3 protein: CSVTDTGPDTQYF.

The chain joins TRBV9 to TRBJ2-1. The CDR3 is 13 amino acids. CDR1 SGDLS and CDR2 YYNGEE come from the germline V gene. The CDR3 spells CASSVEPRNEQFF.

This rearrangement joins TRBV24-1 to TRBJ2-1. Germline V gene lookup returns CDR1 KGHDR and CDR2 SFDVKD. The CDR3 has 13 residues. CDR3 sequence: CATSDLGFGEQFF.

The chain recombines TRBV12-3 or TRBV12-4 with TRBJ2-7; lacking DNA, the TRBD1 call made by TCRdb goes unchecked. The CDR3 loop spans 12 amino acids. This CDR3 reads CEIEQGAYEQYF.

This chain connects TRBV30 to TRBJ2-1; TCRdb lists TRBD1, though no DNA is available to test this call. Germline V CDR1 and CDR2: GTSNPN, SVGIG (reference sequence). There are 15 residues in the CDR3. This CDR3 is CAWSLTGRMGNEQFF.

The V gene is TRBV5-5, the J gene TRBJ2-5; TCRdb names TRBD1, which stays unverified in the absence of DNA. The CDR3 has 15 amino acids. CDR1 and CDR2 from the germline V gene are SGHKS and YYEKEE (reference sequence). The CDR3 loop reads CASSLGGAGKETQYF.

The CDR3 region is CASSFGTSNTGELFF. This chain uses TRBV7-9 with TRBJ2-2; TCRdb's D call, TRBD1, is unchecked because there is no DNA. Germline V gene data show CDR1 as SEHNR and CDR2 as FQNEAQ (reference sequence). The CDR3 has 15 residues.

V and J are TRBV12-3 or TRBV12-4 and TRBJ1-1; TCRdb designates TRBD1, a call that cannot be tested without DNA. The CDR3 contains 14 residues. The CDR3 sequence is CASSFRHPGTEAFF.

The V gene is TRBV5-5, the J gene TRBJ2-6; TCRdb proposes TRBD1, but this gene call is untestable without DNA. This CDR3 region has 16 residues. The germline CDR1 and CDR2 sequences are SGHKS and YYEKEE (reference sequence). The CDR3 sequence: CASSIGIGAGANVLTF.

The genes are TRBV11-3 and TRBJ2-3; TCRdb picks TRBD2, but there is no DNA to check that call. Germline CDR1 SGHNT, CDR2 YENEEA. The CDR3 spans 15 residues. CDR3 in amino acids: CASRKGLAGTDTQYF. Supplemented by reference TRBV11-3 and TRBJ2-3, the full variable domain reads EAGVVQSPRYKIIEKKQPVAFWCNPISGHNTLYWYLQNLGQGPELLIRYENEEAVDDSQLPKDRFSAERLKGVDSTLKIQPAELGDSAVYLCASRKGLAGTDTQYFGPGTRLTVL.

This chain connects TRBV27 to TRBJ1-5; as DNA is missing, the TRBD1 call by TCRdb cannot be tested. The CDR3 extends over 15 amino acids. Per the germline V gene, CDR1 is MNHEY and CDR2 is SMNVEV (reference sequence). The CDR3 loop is CASSSQGSGNQPQHF.

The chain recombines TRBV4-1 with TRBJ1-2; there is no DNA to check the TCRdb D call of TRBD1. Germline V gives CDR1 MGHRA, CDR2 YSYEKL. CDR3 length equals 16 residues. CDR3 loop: CASSQDQGAPLYGYTF.

The CDR3 sequence is CAISEQGGETQYF. The rearrangement uses TRBV10-3 and TRBJ2-5; checking the TCRdb D call of TRBD1 is not possible without DNA. This CDR3 has 13 residues. The germline gives CDR1 ENHRY, CDR2 SYGVKD.

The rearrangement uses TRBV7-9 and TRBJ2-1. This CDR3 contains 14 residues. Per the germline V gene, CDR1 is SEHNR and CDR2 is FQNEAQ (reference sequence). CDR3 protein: CASSLGAYNNEQFF.